This TCR beta chain derives from a study of OX40 agonist ivuxolimab in advanced cancers. Germline V lookup: CDR1 MNHNS, CDR2 SASEGT. After removal of 6 bases from V and 2 bases from J, the junction contained 8 bases not matched to a gene. CDR3 length equals 15 residues. Method: immunoSEQ multiplex PCR; TCRdb's copy keeps in-frame clones and lacks some. Of 77,000 or so clones in the sample, about 85% are singletons; the top ten hold roughly 2.2%. The sample in question was CD4+ or CD8+ T cells sorted from blood, obtained in a trial of the OX40 agonist ivuxolimab. The TCR originated in an adult with an advanced solid tumor such as melanoma, head and neck, liver or kidney cancer. The chain links TRBV6-1 to TRBJ2-3; 7 nucleotides match TRBD1. In nucleotides, the CDR3 is TGTGCCAGCAGCCCCACAGGGGCTATCACAGATACGCAGTATTTT. It encodes CASSPTGAITDTQYF.